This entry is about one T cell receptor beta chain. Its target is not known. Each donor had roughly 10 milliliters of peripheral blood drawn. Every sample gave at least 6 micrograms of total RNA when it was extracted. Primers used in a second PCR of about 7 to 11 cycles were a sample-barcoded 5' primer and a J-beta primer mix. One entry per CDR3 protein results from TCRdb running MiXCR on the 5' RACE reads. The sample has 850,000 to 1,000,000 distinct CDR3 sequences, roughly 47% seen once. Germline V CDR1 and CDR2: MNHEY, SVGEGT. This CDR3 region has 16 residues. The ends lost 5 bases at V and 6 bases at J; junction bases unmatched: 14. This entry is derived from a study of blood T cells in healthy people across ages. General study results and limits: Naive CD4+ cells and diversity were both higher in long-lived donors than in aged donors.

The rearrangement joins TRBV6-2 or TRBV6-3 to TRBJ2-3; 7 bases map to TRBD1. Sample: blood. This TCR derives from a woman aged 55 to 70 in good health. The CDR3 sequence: CASSRDRPILGDTQYF. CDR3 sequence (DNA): TGTGCCAGCAGTAGGGACAGACCAATCTTAGGTGATACGCAGTATTTT.